The 24 T cell receptor beta chains below all came from one sample that was sequenced in a study of graft-versus-host responses after intestinal transplantation. Their antigens remain unidentified. Here immunoSEQ multiplex PCR was the method, and the copy in TCRdb shows in-frame clones only, minus some. The sample has about 59,000 clones, approximately 94% seen once. This specimen was unstimulated CD4+ T cells sorted from spleen or lymph node cells, taken before transplant. Receptor source: a human donor who was the organ donor for an intestinal transplant.

The rearrangement joins TRBV5-6 to TRBJ1-1; perhaps TRBD1 as D (5 bases). The CDR3 sequence is 15 residues long. From germline, CDR1 is SGHDT and CDR2 YYEEEE. The germline V and J ends were trimmed by 4 bases and 3 bases, with 16 bases remaining between them. The CDR3 protein is CASSGRGWKDTEAFF. The DNA for the CDR3 is TGTGCCAGCAGCGGACGGGGGTGGAAGGACACTGAAGCTTTCTTT.

This clone was seen only once. The rearrangement links TRBV5-4 to TRBJ2-5; D is unclear. The CDR3 totals 15 residues. The V gene's germline CDR1 is SGHNT and CDR2 YYREEE (reference sequence). The germline V and J ends were trimmed by 4 bases and 1 base, with 14 bases remaining between them. CDR3 protein: CASSLFLTSQETQYF. The CDR3 DNA follows: TGTGCCAGCAGCCTGTTCTTAACGAGCCAAGAGACCCAGTACTTC.

The genes are TRBV18 and TRBJ2-1; 7 nucleotides match TRBD1. The germline CDR1 and CDR2 sequences are KGHSH and LQKENI. The trim removed 5 bases at V and 9 bases at J, leaving 16 bases unmatched. The CDR3 has 16 amino acids. Here the CDR3 reads CASSFSGPGGTREQFF. DNA for the CDR3: TGTGCCAGCTCATTCTCCGGGCCAGGGGGAACCCGTGAGCAGTTCTTC.

This chain connects TRBV9 to TRBJ2-7, with 12 bases lining up with TRBD1. Germline assignment: CDR1 SGDLS and CDR2 YYNGEE. The trim removed 4 bases at V and 4 bases at J, leaving 9 bases unmatched. The CDR3 has 16 residues. The CDR3 loop reads CASSPAGTGGNYEQYF. The CDR3 DNA sequence: TGTGCCAGCAGCCCCGCAGGGACAGGGGGCAATTACGAGCAGTACTTC.

The chain has TRBV2 and TRBJ1-5; D is ambiguous. CDR1 is SNHLY and CDR2 is FYNNEI in the germline V gene. The V end lost 7 bases, the J end lost 1 base, and 11 bases lay between the germline ends. The CDR3 loop spans 14 amino acids. The CDR3 DNA follows: TGTGCCAGCATGCGGGAGATGAGCAATCAGCCCCAGCATTTT. Its translation is CASMREMSNQPQHF.

The J gene is TRBJ2-5, the V gene TRBV6-6; the match to TRBD1 covers 7 bases. CDR1 and CDR2 (germline): MNHNY, SVGAGI (reference sequence). This CDR3 has 14 amino acids. J gave up 7 bases and V 5 bases, and 10 bases lay outside the gene matches. Written as DNA, the CDR3 is TGTGCCAGCAGTCGACGACAGGGCGGAGGGACCCAGTACTTC. Translated: CASSRRQGGGTQYF.

The V and J genes are TRBV2 and TRBJ2-5, with unresolved D. Germline assignment: CDR1 SNHLY and CDR2 FYNNEI. The CDR3 is 13 amino acids. Trimming took 5 bases from V and 1 from J, leaving 8 bases between them. The CDR3 here is CASSLVSQETQYF. The CDR3 nucleotides are TGTGCCAGCAGTCTCGTAAGCCAAGAGACCCAGTACTTC.

The chain uses TRBV7-2 and TRBJ2-7; D not resolved. Between the trimmed V and J ends, which lost 0 bases and 5 bases, there was a span of 17 bases. Per germline, CDR1 SGHTA and CDR2 FQGNSA. This CDR3 contains 16 residues. CDR3 DNA: TGTGCCAGCAGCTTAGCCCGAAGGAAAGGAAGCCACGAGCAGTACTTC. Protein product: CASSLARRKGSHEQYF.

This clone was recorded once. This chain links TRBV11-2 with TRBJ1-3; tentative D call: TRBD1 (6 bases). V shed 0 bases and J shed 3 bases, with 12 bases lying between them. The CDR3 runs to 16 residues. Germline assignment: CDR1 SGHAT and CDR2 FQNNGV. The CDR3 protein is CASSLEGAARGNTIYF. The DNA of the CDR3 is TGTGCCAGCAGCTTAGAGGGGGCGGCGCGTGGAAACACCATATATTTT.

This rearrangement joins TRBV7-3 to TRBJ2-2, with 7 bases aligning to TRBD1. The length of the CDR3 is 15 residues. V shed 5 bases and J 5 bases; nucleotides not matched to a gene: 8. Germline CDR1 reads SGHTA; CDR2 reads FQGTGA. The CDR3 coding sequence is TGTGCCAGCAGCACGACAGGGTCTTATACCGGGGAGCTGTTTTTT. Amino acids: CASSTTGSYTGELFF.

The chain couples TRBV6-5 to TRBJ1-2, with D uncertain. Trimming left V 4 bases short and J 8 bases short, with 14 bases between. The CDR3 consists of 13 residues. Looked up from germline, CDR1 is MNHEY and CDR2 is SVGAGI. The CDR3 sequence: CASSLDGNRGYTF. Written as DNA, the CDR3 is TGTGCCAGCAGTTTGGACGGGAATCGGGGCTACACCTTC.

V gene TRBV18 combines with J gene TRBJ1-6, with 8 bases fitting TRBD1. The CDR3 is 14 residues long. Germline V gene data show CDR1 as KGHSH and CDR2 as LQKENI. The ends lost 3 bases at V and 5 bases at J; junction bases unmatched: 0. This chain's CDR3 is CASSPTGDNSPLHF. CDR3 bases: TGTGCCAGCTCACCGACAGGGGATAATTCACCCCTCCACTTT.

The CDR3 sequence is CASSPAKTGSPLHF. In DNA, the CDR3 is TGTGCCAGCTCACCGGCAAAAACGGGGTCACCCCTCCACTTT. J is TRBJ1-6 and V is TRBV18; D remains unclear. Trimming removed 3 bases at V and 10 bases at J, with 13 bases between. The CDR3 runs 14 residues. Germline CDR1 reads KGHSH; CDR2 reads LQKENI.

The chain employs TRBV19 and TRBJ1-4, with D maybe TRBD1 (5 bases). CDR1 is LNHDA and CDR2 is SQIVND in the germline V gene (reference sequence). The CDR3 loop spans 14 amino acids. The V gene lost 5 bases and the J gene lost 3 bases, with 10 bases spanning the gap. CDR3 protein: CASSSKGPNEKLFF. The CDR3 bases are TGTGCCAGTAGTTCCAAGGGGCCTAATGAAAAACTGTTTTTT.

This sequence joins TRBV5-5 and TRBJ1-5, with unresolved D. The V gene's germline CDR1 is SGHKS and CDR2 YYEKEE (reference sequence). The CDR3 length is 16 residues. The germline V and J ends were trimmed by 3 bases and 6 bases, with 19 bases remaining between them. The CDR3 DNA reads as TGTGCCAGCAGCTCCGGGGTATTACCTCTCGGTCAGCCCCAGCATTTT. Its translation is CASSSGVLPLGQPQHF.

This clone was observed once. The chain is built from TRBV5-1 and TRBJ2-5; TRBD2 matches 11 bases. The CDR3 is 15 residues long. V lost 3 bases and J lost 2; bases outside the gene matches: 3. Germline CDR1 SGHRS, CDR2 YFSETQ. The CDR3 loop is CASSSGLAGQETQYF. The CDR3 region has the DNA TGCGCCAGCAGCTCTGGACTAGCGGGTCAAGAGACCCAGTACTTC. The complete variable domain, with remaining parts taken from reference TRBV5-1 and TRBJ2-5, reads KAGVTQTPRYLIKTRGQQVTLSCSPISGHRSVSWYQQTPGQGLQFLFEYFSETQRNKGNFPGRFSGRQFSNSRSEMNVSTLELGDSALYLCASSSGLAGQETQYFGPGTRLLVL.

DNA for the CDR3: TGTGCCAGCAGCTTTGGACTGGATTCCTACGAGCAGTACTTC. Protein: CASSFGLDSYEQYF. The chain is built from TRBV5-6 and TRBJ2-7; possibly TRBD2 for D (5 bases). From germline, CDR1 is SGHDT and CDR2 YYEEEE. The CDR3 covers 14 residues. Between the trimmed V and J ends, which lost 2 bases and 1 base, there was a span of 10 bases.

This chain links TRBV3-1 (or the pseudogene TRBV3-2) with TRBJ1-2; the D is unclear. V was shortened by 7 bases and J by 8 bases, with 5 bases between the two germline ends. This CDR3 has 9 amino acids. Germline V CDR1 and CDR2: LGHDT, YNNKEL (reference sequence). As DNA, the CDR3 is TGTGCCAGCATGTGCGGCTACACCTTC. Translated: CASMCGYTF.

J is TRBJ2-5 and V is TRBV27; D unclear. Germline V lookup: CDR1 MNHEY, CDR2 SMNVEV (reference sequence). The CDR3 consists of 16 residues. The V end was cut by 2 bases, the J end by 0 bases, with 13 bases between. The CDR3 loop reads CASSLHGRADQETQYF. The CDR3 region has the DNA TGTGCCAGCAGTTTACACGGTCGGGCAGACCAAGAGACCCAGTACTTC.

This chain uses TRBV9 with TRBJ1-1, with TRBD1 as a possible D gene (5 bases). The length of the CDR3 is 15 residues. Germline CDR1 and CDR2: SGDLS and YYNGEE. The V end lost 3 bases, the J end lost 1 base, and 13 bases lay between the germline ends. The CDR3 spells CASSGRDLPNTEAFF. CDR3 nucleotides: TGTGCCAGCAGCGGACGGGACTTGCCGAACACTGAAGCTTTCTTT.

This clone was counted a single time. The V gene is TRBV19, the J gene TRBJ2-3; D gene unclear. This CDR3 has 12 amino acids. Germline V gives CDR1 LNHDA, CDR2 SQIVND (reference sequence). V gave up 7 bases and J gave up 1 base, with 6 bases separating them. CDR3 in amino acids: CASTNGTDTQYF. The CDR3 DNA is TGTGCCAGTACCAACGGCACAGATACGCAGTATTTT.

The table lists this clone with a count of one. J is TRBJ2-1 and V is TRBV9; 10 nucleotides align to TRBD2. The CDR3 consists of 15 residues. V lost 1 base and J lost 4; bases outside the gene matches: 2. Germline CDR1 and CDR2: SGDLS and YYNGEE. In nucleotides, the CDR3 is TGTGCCAGCAGCGTAAAACTAGCGGGGTACAATGAGCAGTTCTTC. It encodes CASSVKLAGYNEQFF.

The chain recombines TRBV5-1 with TRBJ1-3, with unresolved D. V gave up 6 bases and J gave up 4 bases, with 11 bases separating them. The germline gives CDR1 SGHRS, CDR2 YFSETQ. The CDR3 is made up of 13 amino acids. The CDR3 bases are TGCGCCAGCACCAATCGAGAGGGAAACACCATATATTTT. Residues: CASTNREGNTIYF.

The chain combines TRBV27 with TRBJ2-2; TRBD1 matches at 8 bases. V was pared by 7 bases and J by 5 bases, with 12 bases of the junction left unmatched. The germline V gene has CDR1 MNHEY and CDR2 SMNVEV (reference sequence). CDR3 length: 16 residues. CDR3 sequence (DNA): TGTGCCAGCACCCCGCTCCGGACAGGGCGGACCGGGGAGCTGTTTTTT. As protein: CASTPLRTGRTGELFF.